The T cell receptor (beta chain) described here comes from a study of blood T cell repertoires in COVID-19. Study details: Samples taken during acute and convalescent COVID-19 were collected in the United States, Italy and Spain. The analysed material was cDNA or gDNA that came from T cells, B-cell-depleted T cells, or PBMCs.

Source study methods: For nucleated cells, counts were estimated from reference gene primer amplification. Sequencing used immunoSEQ multiplex PCR; TCRdb keeps in-frame clones, though not all of them. The V and J calls and clone size come from that table; D and trimming were worked out from the DNA. Found here are about 200,000 clones, roughly 81% of them singletons; the top ten hold approximately 8%. This CDR3 comprises 17 residues. V lost 0 bases to trimming and J lost 1 base; unmatched junction nucleotides: 6. Germline loops: CDR1 LGHDT, CDR2 YNNKEL (reference sequence). The sequence was collected from a woman aged 50 to 60 with active or convalescent COVID-19. This chain connects TRBV3-1 (or the pseudogene TRBV3-2) to TRBJ2-3; 8 nucleotides align to TRBD2. Sequencing was performed on peripheral blood. This chain's CDR3 is CASSQEVAGIGTDTQYF. The CDR3 coding sequence is TGTGCCAGCAGCCAAGAGGTAGCGGGAATTGGCACAGATACGCAGTATTTT.